One T cell receptor beta chain is described in this entry. Participants were aged roughly 18 to 89 years from 20 to 30 US areas. The data were obtained in a study of blood T cell repertoires in COVID-19. This CDR3 spans 14 amino acids. Germline V CDR1 and CDR2: MNHEY, SVGAGI. After removal of 6 bases from V and 3 bases from J, the junction contained 8 bases not matched to a gene. TCRdb's copy holds only in-frame clones and misses some; the assay was immunoSEQ multiplex PCR. In the table there are roughly 150,000 clones, roughly 90% of which are singletons. V gene TRBV6-5 combines with J gene TRBJ2-7; 7 bases map to TRBD1. The clonotype originates from a middle-aged woman who had been exposed to COVID-19. Sequenced material: PBMCs or T cells enriched from blood (not recorded which). The CDR3 coding sequence is TGTGCCAGCAGCACAACAGGGGCCTACTACGAGCAGTACTTC. Encoded protein: CASSTTGAYYEQYF.